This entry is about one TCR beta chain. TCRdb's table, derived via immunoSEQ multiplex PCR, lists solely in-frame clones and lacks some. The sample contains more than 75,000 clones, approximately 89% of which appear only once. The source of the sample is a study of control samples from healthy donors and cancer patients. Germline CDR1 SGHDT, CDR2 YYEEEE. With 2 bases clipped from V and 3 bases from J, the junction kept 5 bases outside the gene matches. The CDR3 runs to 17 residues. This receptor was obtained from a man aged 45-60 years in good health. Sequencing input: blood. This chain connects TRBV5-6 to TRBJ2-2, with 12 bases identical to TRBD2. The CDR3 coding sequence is TGTGCCAGCAGCTTACGGACTAGCGGGGACTACACCGGGGAGCTGTTTTTT. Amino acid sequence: CASSLRTSGDYTGELFF.